These T cell receptor beta chains were read from a single sample in a study of shared clonotypes between healthy human individuals. Measured with immunoSEQ multiplex PCR; TCRdb has only the in-frame clones, and not every one. The data hold about 980,000 clones, with over 60% observed a single time. Material: memory CD4+ T cells sorted from blood. The receptors originated from a man between 18 and 35 years old in good health. Each CDR3 is given with its conserved first and last residue. The order of the fields is J gene, clone size, D gene, V gene, CDR3 protein, CDR3 DNA. D genes are given only for firm matches. Only some rows state a clone size, as once, few, many or a class for expanded clones.

TRBJ1-2 | . | . | TRBV5-1 | CASSLGGSYGYTF | TGCGCCAGCAGCTTGGGCGGTTCTTATGGCTACACCTTC
TRBJ1-4 | . | TRBD1 | TRBV6-6 | CASSPGGTGGEKLFF | TGTGCCAGCAGTCCCGGAGGGACAGGGGGTGAAAAACTGTTTTTT
TRBJ1-1 | . | . | TRBV5-5 | CASSLGWQVNTEAFF | TGTGCCAGCAGCTTGGGCTGGCAAGTGAACACTGAAGCTTTCTTT
TRBJ2-3 | . | . | TRBV27 | CASSRWGDTQYF | TGTGCCAGCAGTAGGTGGGGGGACACGCAGTATTTT
TRBJ2-4 | . | . | TRBV7-9 | CASSLASGKSWGKNIQYF | TGTGCCAGCAGCTTAGCGAGTGGGAAGAGTTGGGGCAAAAACATTCAGTACTTC
TRBJ1-5 | . | . | TRBV7-2 | CASSLGWGLSNQPQHF | TGTGCCAGCAGCCTCGGATGGGGACTAAGCAATCAGCCCCAGCATTTT
TRBJ1-4 | . | TRBD1 | TRBV10-3 | CAISDQTGSNEKLFF | TGTGCCATCAGTGATCAGACAGGGAGTAATGAAAAACTGTTTTTT
TRBJ2-3 | . | . | TRBV7-9 | CASSHNIQADTQYF | TGTGCCAGCAGCCACAATATCCAGGCAGATACGCAGTATTTT
TRBJ2-2 | many | . | TRBV7-2 | CASSSDTGELFF | TGTGCCAGCAGCTCCGACACCGGGGAGCTGTTTTTT
TRBJ1-1 | . | . | TRBV18 | CASSQGRDTEAFF | TGTGCCAGCTCACAGGGAAGGGACACTGAAGCTTTCTTT
TRBJ1-2 | . | . | TRBV18 | CASLRTETNYGYTF | TGTGCCAGCTTAAGGACAGAAACTAACTATGGCTACACCTTC
TRBJ2-3 | . | TRBD2 | TRBV19 | CASSPREGADTQYF | TGTGCCAGTAGTCCGCGGGAGGGGGCAGATACGCAGTATTTT
TRBJ2-5 | . | TRBD2 | TRBV5-4 | CASSLGLAGEGYQETQYF | TGTGCCAGCAGCTTAGGACTAGCGGGGGAGGGGTACCAAGAGACCCAGTACTTC
TRBJ2-3 | few | . | TRBV27 | CASSLSVRSRTDTQYF | TGTGCCAGCAGTTTATCAGTCCGGAGTCGCACAGATACGCAGTATTTT
TRBJ2-3 | . | TRBD2 | TRBV6-1 | CASSGQILAGGQDTQYF | TGTGCCAGCAGTGGTCAAATACTAGCGGGGGGACAAGATACGCAGTATTTT
TRBJ2-3 | . | TRBD2 | TRBV25-1 | CASSEGTSGTRTDTQYF | TGTGCCAGCAGTGAGGGGACTAGCGGGACCCGCACAGATACGCAGTATTTT